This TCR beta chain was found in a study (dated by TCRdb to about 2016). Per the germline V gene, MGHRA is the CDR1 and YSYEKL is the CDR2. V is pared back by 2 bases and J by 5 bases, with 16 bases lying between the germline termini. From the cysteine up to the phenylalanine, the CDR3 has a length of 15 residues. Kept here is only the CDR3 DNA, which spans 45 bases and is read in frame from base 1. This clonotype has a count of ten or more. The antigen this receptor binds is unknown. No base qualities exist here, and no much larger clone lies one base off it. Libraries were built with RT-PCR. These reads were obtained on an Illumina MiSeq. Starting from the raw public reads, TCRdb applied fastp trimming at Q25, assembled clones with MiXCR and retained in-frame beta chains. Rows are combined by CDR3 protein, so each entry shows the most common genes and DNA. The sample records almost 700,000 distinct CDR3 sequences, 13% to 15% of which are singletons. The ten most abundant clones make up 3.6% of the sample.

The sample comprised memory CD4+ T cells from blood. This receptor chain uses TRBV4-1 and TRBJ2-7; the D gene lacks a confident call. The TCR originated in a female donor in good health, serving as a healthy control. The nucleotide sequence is TGCGCCAGCAGCCAAACCGGGCCCCCACCCCACGAGCAGTACTTC. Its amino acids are CASSQTGPPPHEQYF.